This T cell receptor (beta chain) came from a study of blood T cells in healthy people across ages (dated by TCRdb to between 2015 and 2017). Study-level background: In model experiments, template switching captured about one uniquely barcoded TCR beta cDNA molecule for every two T cells. Donors of different ages were randomly distributed across sequencing lanes to avoid experimental bias. The donors were split into four age groups: young (average around 15 years), middle-aged (over 35), aged (approximately 60) and long-lived (82). The study measured age-related changes in TCR beta repertoire diversity using deep sequencing normalized with unique cDNA molecular identifiers. Using the same blood draw, the study looked at two additional independent replicas of 1 million unique cDNA reads for two donors, one aged 18 to 30 and the other aged 80 or older. The investigation overall reported the following: Compared with the aged group, the long-lived group had more naive CD4+ T cells, fewer expanded clones and increased TCR diversity, a pattern suggesting age selection. As age increased, observed TCR beta diversity per million T cells dropped in a roughly linear way, and a significant reduction was already evident by age 40. The percentage of naive T cells measured by flow cytometry correlated strongly with observed TCR beta diversity. Total diversity estimates from one million sequenced T cells were considered lower bounds and underestimates. Donor CMV infection status was unknown, potentially confounding age-related changes in expanded clonotypes. Because profiling used bulk unsorted PBMCs, naive and antigen-experienced compartments could not be compared conclusively.

As for this clonotype: Its antigen is unknown. No base quality values were provided; no much bigger clone lies one nucleotide off.

The germline V gene encodes CDR1 SNHLY and CDR2 FYNNEI. The CDR3 numbers 14 residues from cysteine through phenylalanine. Only the CDR3 region is kept as DNA, spanning 42 bases read in frame from base 1. Deletion took 4 bases off V and 5 bases off J, with a span of 14 bases between the germline ends. Library preparation used 5' RACE. The listed sequencing device is Illumina HiSeq 2500. A second about 6 to 11 cycle PCR used a sample-barcoded 5' primer and a J-beta primer mix. Each TCR beta cDNA molecule received a unique molecular identifier from a template-switch 5' adaptor carrying 12 random nucleotides. Each sample yielded at least 2.5 million CDR3-containing paired-end reads. First-strand cDNA was synthesized from all RNA with the Mint cDNA synthesis kit, primed by a TRBC-specific oligonucleotide. All cDNA was treated with uracil-DNA glycosylase and then went through a first 18-cycle PCR with the universal primers M1SS and BC2_uni_R. As for how the authors treated the data: For normalization, 1 million high-quality reads were randomly selected from each sample, with every read carrying a distinct molecular identifier. Reads sharing molecular identifiers were discarded rather than binned into consensus sequences. MiTCR, set to a Q25 quality threshold and the strictest error-elimination algorithm, was used for CDR3 identification, clonotype clustering and error correction. A nonparametric unseen species model with Euler transformation was used to estimate lower-bound total TCR beta diversity. TCRdb handled the public reads itself, with Q25 trimming in fastp and clone calling in MiXCR, and kept productive beta chains. Every CDR3 protein is listed once, alongside the most common genes and DNA of its rows. TCRdb's processing, not the study's, gives the V and J calls here. Recorded for this sample are around 1,700,000 distinct CDR3 sequences; roughly 30% of them occurred a single time. Approximately 7.7% of the sample lies in the top ten.

Systemically healthy Caucasian individuals from Russia, over 30 in total and aged roughly 6 to 100 years, were included as donors. Roughly 10 milliliters of peripheral blood were collected from each donor into EDTA-treated Vacutainer tubes. Ficoll-Paque density-gradient centrifugation was used to isolate PBMCs, with at least 7 million obtained per sample. Total RNA was extracted from PBMCs with Trizol reagent, with at least 5 micrograms obtained per sample. The percentages of naive CD45RAhigh/CD27high T cells were determined by flow cytometry on a PBMC aliquot from every donor. The receptor's source is a woman aged 25 to 39 in good health. The rearrangement joined TRBV2 to TRBJ2-5; a tentative D match to TRBD1 spans 6 bases. Source material: blood. CDR3 sequence: CASSVQGPLETQYF. Here is the DNA: TGTGCCAGCAGTGTTCAGGGGCCGCTGGAGACCCAGTACTTC. The CDR3 plus the reference TRBV2 and TRBJ2-5 genes for the other parts give the full variable domain: EPEVTQTPSHQVTQMGQEVILRCVPISNHLYFYWYRQILGQKVEFLVSFYNNEISEKSEIFDDQFSVERPDGSNFTLKIRSTKLEDSAMYFCASSVQGPLETQYFGPGTRLLVL.